Below are 24 T cell receptor beta chains sequenced from a single sample in a study of blood T cell repertoires in COVID-19. Assay used: immunoSEQ multiplex PCR; TCRdb lists only in-frame clones, some missing. The data contain tens of thousands of clones, roughly 77% of them seen just once; the ten biggest clones take up more than 20%. The sequenced sample was peripheral blood. The source is a human donor in a cohort sampled during active COVID-19.

The rearrangement uses TRBV19 and TRBJ2-3, with D perhaps TRBD2 (6 bases). V lost 5 bases and J lost 1, with 10 bases in between. The length of the CDR3 is 14 residues. CDR1 is LNHDA, CDR2 SQIVND, per germline (reference sequence). Here the CDR3 DNA reads TGTGCCAGTAGTGTTCTAGCGCGCACAGATACGCAGTATTTT. Translating it yields CASSVLARTDTQYF. Full variable domain (rest looked up from reference TRBV19 and TRBJ2-3): DGGITQSPKYLFRKEGQNVTLSCEQNLNHDAMYWYRQDPGQGLRLIYYSQIVNDFQKGDIAEGYSVSREKKESFPLTVTSAQKNPTAFYLCASSVLARTDTQYFGPGTRLTVL.

The genes are TRBV6-2 or TRBV6-3 and TRBJ2-1; TRBD2 agrees at 10 bases. This CDR3 has 16 residues. Germline values: CDR1 MNHEY, CDR2 SVGEGT. With V trimmed by 2 bases and J by 8 bases, 9 bases remained unmatched. CDR3 region: CASSYPTSGNWDEQFF. Written as DNA, the CDR3 is TGTGCCAGCAGTTACCCCACTAGCGGGAACTGGGATGAGCAGTTCTTC.

This chain links TRBV5-1 with TRBJ2-1, with D perhaps TRBD2 (6 bases). Germline-derived CDR1 and CDR2 are SGHRS and YFSETQ. The germline V and J ends were trimmed by 6 bases and 6 bases, with 19 bases remaining between them. The CDR3 consists of 15 residues. The CDR3 loop reads CASTVAGGIGNEQFF. The CDR3 coding sequence is TGCGCCAGCACCGTGGCCGGGGGTATAGGCAATGAGCAGTTCTTC.

This clone was seen more than once but under ten times. The rearrangement uses TRBV7-9 and TRBJ2-1; the match to TRBD2 covers 11 bases. Germline CDR1 and CDR2: SEHNR and FQNEAQ (reference sequence). The CDR3 runs to 16 residues. V lost 5 bases and J lost 15; bases outside the gene matches: 18. The CDR3 region is CASSPGGASGRSVRFF. CDR3 coding DNA: TGTGCCAGCAGCCCCGGGGGCGCTAGCGGGAGGTCGGTGCGGTTCTTC. The variable domain in full, with the rest retrieved from reference TRBV7-9 and TRBJ2-1, is DTGVSQNPRHKITKRGQNVTFRCDPISEHNRLYWYRQTLGQGPEFLTYFQNEAQLEKSRLLSDRFSAERPKGSFSTLEIQRTEQGDSAMYLCASSPGGASGRSVRFFGPGTRLTVL.

The chain carries TRBV4-2 and TRBJ2-7; D is possibly TRBD1 (6 bases). The CDR3 sequence is 16 residues long. Germline CDR1 reads LGHNA; CDR2 reads YNFKEQ. V was pared by 1 base and J by 1 base, with 14 bases between. The CDR3 is CASSQAEAGDSYEQYF. DNA for the CDR3: TGTGCCAGCAGCCAAGCTGAGGCAGGGGATTCCTACGAGCAGTACTTC.

This clone was seen a few times. The chain links TRBV7-8 to TRBJ2-5; 9 bases align to TRBD1. With V trimmed by 2 bases and J by 4 bases, 14 bases remained unmatched. This CDR3 comprises 18 residues. CDR1 SGHVS and CDR2 FQNEAQ come from the germline V gene. For the CDR3, the DNA is TGTGCCAGCAGCTTAACGGGACAGGGTACAGGGGGAGGAGAGACCCAGTACTTC. Encoded protein: CASSLTGQGTGGGETQYF.

This chain links TRBV5-1 with TRBJ2-5; TRBD1 aligns across 7 bases. J gave up 1 base and V 4 bases, and 10 bases lay outside the gene matches. CDR1 and CDR2 from the germline V gene are SGHRS and YFSETQ. There are 16 residues in the CDR3. The chain's CDR3 is CASSLTGWMAQETQYF. In DNA form, the CDR3 reads TGCGCCAGCAGCCTGACAGGGTGGATGGCCCAAGAGACCCAGTACTTC. Based on the CDR3 plus reference TRBV5-1 and TRBJ2-5, the full variable domain is KAGVTQTPRYLIKTRGQQVTLSCSPISGHRSVSWYQQTPGQGLQFLFEYFSETQRNKGNFPGRFSGRQFSNSRSEMNVSTLELGDSALYLCASSLTGWMAQETQYFGPGTRLLVL.

This chain uses TRBV15 with TRBJ2-7, with D tentatively TRBD1 (6 bases). The CDR3 is 14 amino acids. Germline V lookup: CDR1 LNHNV, CDR2 YYDKDF (reference sequence). V was pared by 0 bases and J by 6 bases, with 12 bases between. The CDR3 protein is CATSRDRGVGEQYF. CDR3 DNA: TGTGCCACCAGCAGAGACAGGGGAGTAGGCGAGCAGTACTTC.

The genes are TRBV5-8 and TRBJ1-1; TRBD1 aligns across 7 bases. There are 13 residues in the CDR3. The germline V gene has CDR1 SGHTS and CDR2 YDEGEE. V lost 2 bases, J lost 5 bases, and 3 bases stayed unmatched. CDR3 region: CASSLGGGTEAFF. The CDR3 bases are TGTGCCAGCAGCTTAGGGGGCGGAACTGAAGCTTTCTTT.

The chain links TRBV28 to TRBJ1-4, with 7 bases fitting TRBD1. V gave up 6 bases and J gave up 7 bases; unmatched junction bases: 11. The CDR3 contains 15 residues. Germline V gene sequence: CDR1 MDHEN, CDR2 SYDVKM. The CDR3 reads CASSQQATGIEKLFF. DNA for the CDR3: TGTGCCAGCAGCCAGCAGGCGACAGGGATTGAAAAACTGTTTTTT.

The chain recombines TRBV5-1 with TRBJ2-7; maybe TRBD2 (5 bases). Trimming shortened V by 4 bases and J by 3 bases, and 11 bases separated the two germline ends. Germline V gene data show CDR1 as SGHRS and CDR2 as YFSETQ. CDR3 length equals 13 residues. The DNA of the CDR3 is TGCGCCAGCAGCCCAGCGGAGCACTACGAGCAGTACTTC. It specifies CASSPAEHYEQYF.

J is TRBJ2-1 and V is TRBV11-2, with 7 bases identical to TRBD2. CDR3 length equals 15 residues. CDR1 and CDR2 (germline): SGHAT, FQNNGV. V shed 6 bases and J 1 base; nucleotides not matched to a gene: 6. The CDR3 sequence is CASSPTGGSYNEQFF. The CDR3 region has the DNA TGTGCCAGCAGTCCGACGGGAGGATCCTACAATGAGCAGTTCTTC.

V is TRBV13 and J is TRBJ2-7; 8 bases line up with TRBD2. Trimming removed 3 bases from V and 2 bases from J; junction bases left unmatched: 6. This CDR3 has 15 residues. CDR1 PRHDT and CDR2 FYEKMQ come from the germline V gene (reference sequence). The CDR3 DNA reads as TGTGCCAGCAGCTTGGGAAGTAGCGGGACCTACGAGCAGTACTTC. This translates into CASSLGSSGTYEQYF. The full variable domain, in which reference TRBV13 and TRBJ2-7 provide the parts outside the CDR3, is AAGVIQSPRHLIKEKRETATLKCYPIPRHDTVYWYQQGPGQDPQFLISFYEKMQSDKGSIPDRFSAQQFSDYHSELNMSSLELGDSALYFCASSLGSSGTYEQYFGPGTRLTVT.

This sequence joins TRBV28 and TRBJ1-2; weak D call: TRBD1 (6 bases). The CDR3 is 15 amino acids. V lost 6 bases to trimming and J lost 4 bases, with 18 bases between them. Germline V gene sequence: CDR1 MDHEN, CDR2 SYDVKM. CDR3 sequence (DNA): TGTGCCAGCAGCTTCCGGGCCAGGGGTAGCTATGGCTACACCTTC. The encoded protein is CASSFRARGSYGYTF.

The chain uses TRBV3-1 (or the pseudogene TRBV3-2) and TRBJ2-5; 13 bases agree with TRBD2. The V segment lost 0 bases and the J segment 9 bases; nucleotides outside the gene matches: 13. The germline V gene has CDR1 LGHDT and CDR2 YNNKEL (reference sequence). CDR3 length: 18 amino acids. CDR3 nucleotides: TGTGCCAGCAGCCAAGATCTAGGGACTAGCGGGGTACGAATGGCCCAGTACTTC. This sequence encodes CASSQDLGTSGVRMAQYF.

The chain couples TRBV19 to TRBJ1-2, with TRBD1 as a possible D gene (5 bases). With 1 base removed from V and 8 bases from J, the gap between germline ends came to 17 bases. Germline V gene data show CDR1 as LNHDA and CDR2 as SQIVND (reference sequence). The CDR3 consists of 15 residues. The DNA of the CDR3 is TGTGCCAGTAGTATAGTATCGCAGGGCTTTCGAGGCTACACCTTC. Protein: CASSIVSQGFRGYTF.

The chain recombines TRBV9 with TRBJ2-4, with 14 bases identical to TRBD2. Germline V lookup: CDR1 SGDLS, CDR2 YYNGEE. The CDR3 length is 18 residues. Trimming cost V 4 bases and J 7 bases; bases outside gene matches: 13. CDR3 in DNA: TGTGCCAGCAGCCCACGGTGGACTAGCGGGAGGCCGGGGAACATTCAGTACTTC. This encodes CASSPRWTSGRPGNIQYF.

The V gene is TRBV5-4, the J gene TRBJ2-3; TRBD2 matches at 7 bases. This CDR3 is 16 amino acids long. Looked up from germline, CDR1 is SGHNT and CDR2 is YYREEE (reference sequence). Trimming at V came to 3 bases and at J to 0 bases, leaving 7 bases not matched to a gene. CDR3 nucleotide sequence: TGTGCCAGCAGCTCTGGGGGGGAGACTAGCACAGATACGCAGTATTTT. Its translation: CASSSGGETSTDTQYF. Full variable domain (rest looked up from reference TRBV5-4 and TRBJ2-3): ETGVTQSPTHLIKTRGQQVTLRCSSQSGHNTVSWYQQALGQGPQFIFQYYREEENGRGNFPPRFSGLQFPNYSSELNVNALELDDSALYLCASSSGGETSTDTQYFGPGTRLTVL.

As DNA, the CDR3 is TGTGCCAGCAGCCCCGGGACAGGACTCTCTGGGGCCAACGTCCTGACTTTC. It yields the protein CASSPGTGLSGANVLTF. The chain uses TRBV27 and TRBJ2-6; 8 nucleotides agree with TRBD1. The V gene end was trimmed by 6 bases and the J gene end by 0 bases; junction bases not matched to a gene: 7. Per the germline V gene, CDR1 is MNHEY and CDR2 is SMNVEV (reference sequence). The CDR3 is 17 residues long.

This clone was seen once. This chain uses TRBV25-1 with TRBJ2-7; 7 nucleotides line up with TRBD1. The CDR3 spans 15 residues. V lost 2 bases to trimming and J lost 0 bases; unmatched junction nucleotides: 4. The germline V gene encodes CDR1 MGHDK and CDR2 SYGVNS. In DNA form, the CDR3 reads TGTGCCAGCAGTGAACCGGGACAGTCCTCCTACGAGCAGTACTTC. It translates to CASSEPGQSSYEQYF.

The CDR3 bases are TGTGCCAGTAGTATAGGCGCACACAGAGAGACCCAGTACTTC. Its protein product is CASSIGAHRETQYF. The chain is built from TRBV19 and TRBJ2-5; D remains ambiguous. The germline CDR1 and CDR2 sequences are LNHDA and SQIVND (reference sequence). CDR3 length: 14 residues. Trimming pared 1 base from V and 4 bases from J, leaving 10 bases between.

The chain employs TRBV4-3 and TRBJ2-7; D possibly corresponds to TRBD1 (7 bases). The V gene's germline CDR1 is LGHNA and CDR2 YSLEER. The ends were cut back, 1 base at V and 3 bases at J, with 13 bases in the middle. CDR3 size: 15 residues. The CDR3 region has the DNA TGCGCCAGCAGCCAAGCGCTCAGGGGGGACTACGAGCAGTACTTC. Amino acid sequence: CASSQALRGDYEQYF.

DNA of the CDR3: TGCAGCGTTGAAGATCGGGACCTAGCGGGCCCGTTCTCCTACAATGAGCAGTTCTTC. Its protein is CSVEDRDLAGPFSYNEQFF. The chain links TRBV29-1 to TRBJ2-1, with 8 bases lining up with TRBD2. J was trimmed by 0 bases and V by 0 bases; bases with no gene match: 13. CDR1 is SQVTM, CDR2 ANQGSEA, per germline. The CDR3 sequence is 19 residues long.

The chain carries TRBV5-1 and TRBJ2-3; 13 bases are shared with TRBD2. This CDR3 is 19 amino acids long. CDR1 and CDR2 from the germline V gene are SGHRS and YFSETQ. The V and J ends lost 0 bases and 4 bases, in that order; junction bases with no gene match: 11. CDR3 sequence: CASSLELAGGPPPPDTQYF. CDR3 sequence (DNA): TGCGCCAGCAGCTTGGAACTAGCGGGAGGGCCGCCCCCCCCAGATACGCAGTATTTT.